One and the same sample provided the 19 T cell receptor beta chains below, sequenced in a study of technical replicates of blood from a handful of donors. The table came from immunoSEQ multiplex PCR; TCRdb's copy has only in-frame clones and leaves some out. The sample has 100,000 or so clones, about 96% seen once. Sequenced sample: T cells isolated from PBMCs. These receptor sequences come from a human donor in good health.

The chain employs TRBV27 and TRBJ1-1, with no clear D. The V end lost 3 bases, the J end lost 11 bases, and 16 bases lay between the germline ends. There are 13 residues in the CDR3. Germline CDR1 reads MNHEY; CDR2 reads SMNVEV (reference sequence). DNA of the CDR3: TGTGCCAGCAGTTTGTCTCCCACAGCTCGGGCTTTCTTT. Translation gives CASSLSPTARAFF.

The chain uses TRBV5-1 and TRBJ2-7, with D possibly matching TRBD1 (5 bases). This CDR3 contains 16 residues. From germline, CDR1 is SGHRS and CDR2 YFSETQ. V was trimmed by 0 bases and J by 0 bases, leaving 13 bases between them. CDR3 in amino acids: CASSLASWGYSYEQYF. CDR3 in DNA: TGCGCCAGCAGCTTGGCTTCGTGGGGCTACTCCTACGAGCAGTACTTC. The whole variable domain, filled in from reference TRBV5-1 and TRBJ2-7, reads KAGVTQTPRYLIKTRGQQVTLSCSPISGHRSVSWYQQTPGQGLQFLFEYFSETQRNKGNFPGRFSGRQFSNSRSEMNVSTLELGDSALYLCASSLASWGYSYEQYFGPGTRLTVT.

The V call is TRBV6-6, the J call TRBJ2-7, with 10 bases matching TRBD1. Germline CDR1 and CDR2: MNHNY and SVGAGI (reference sequence). The J segment lost 5 bases and the V segment lost 8 bases, leaving 6 bases of the junction unmatched. The CDR3 is made up of 13 amino acids. The CDR3 coding sequence is TGTGCCAGCTGTAGGGACAGGGGCAACGAGCAGTACTTC. Residues: CASCRDRGNEQYF.

This clone was observed a single time. This chain uses TRBV27 with TRBJ1-1, with TRBD1 matching 9 bases. The length of the CDR3 is 13 residues. V gave up 5 bases and J gave up 4 bases; unmatched junction bases: 2. Germline CDR1 MNHEY, CDR2 SMNVEV (reference sequence). The CDR3 reads CASSRDRVTEAFF. The CDR3, as DNA: TGTGCCAGCAGTAGGGACAGGGTCACTGAAGCTTTCTTT.

The V call is TRBV4-3, the J call TRBJ2-7, with 7 bases aligning to TRBD1. The ends lost 3 bases at V and 5 bases at J; junction bases unmatched: 4. CDR3 length equals 13 residues. CDR1 is LGHNA and CDR2 is YSLEER in the germline V gene. Here the CDR3 DNA reads TGCGCCAGCAGCCAGGACGACAGGGACGAGCAGTACTTC. This gives the protein CASSQDDRDEQYF.

The genes are TRBV7-9 and TRBJ1-3, with D unclear. The CDR3 sequence is 14 residues long. Germline-derived CDR1 and CDR2 are SEHNR and FQNEAQ (reference sequence). The V end was cut by 5 bases, the J end by 5 bases, with 13 bases between. CDR3 sequence (DNA): TGTGCCAGCAGCGATGAGGTTATGAGAAACACCATATATTTT. Its translation is CASSDEVMRNTIYF. Together with reference TRBV7-9 and TRBJ1-3, the CDR3 gives the full variable domain: DTGVSQNPRHKITKRGQNVTFRCDPISEHNRLYWYRQTLGQGPEFLTYFQNEAQLEKSRLLSDRFSAERPKGSFSTLEIQRTEQGDSAMYLCASSDEVMRNTIYFGEGSWLTVV.

The chain couples TRBV7-9 to TRBJ1-3; the D is unclear. V was clipped by 5 bases and J by 4 bases, with 12 bases between them. The germline CDR1 and CDR2 sequences are SEHNR and FQNEAQ (reference sequence). The CDR3 covers 14 residues. The CDR3 DNA sequence: TGTGCCAGCAGCGACCGCGGGGAAGGAAACACCATATATTTT. It specifies CASSDRGEGNTIYF.

The chain links TRBV5-1 to TRBJ2-7; TRBD1 agrees at 7 bases. V shed 4 bases and J 2 bases; nucleotides not matched to a gene: 9. Germline V gene data show CDR1 as SGHRS and CDR2 as YFSETQ. The CDR3 has 15 residues. The CDR3: CASSTVRGPPYEQYF. The CDR3 region has the DNA TGCGCCAGCAGCACGGTAAGGGGGCCCCCCTACGAGCAGTACTTC.

This rearrangement joins TRBV6-5 to TRBJ1-2; TRBD1 agrees at 7 bases. Germline assignment: CDR1 MNHEY and CDR2 SVGAGI. CDR3 length: 14 residues. The ends lost 6 bases at V and 8 bases at J; junction bases unmatched: 12. The CDR3 DNA reads as TGTGCCAGCAGACACCCAAAGACAGGGCCCGGCTACACCTTC. Amino acid sequence: CASRHPKTGPGYTF.

The rearrangement uses TRBV11-2 and TRBJ2-7; D ambiguous. Germline CDR1 is SGHAT and CDR2 is FQNNGV. The V and J ends lost 1 base and 1 base respectively, with 8 bases between them. The CDR3 extends over 14 amino acids. DNA for the CDR3: TGTGCCAGCAGCTTAGGGTCGCGATCCTACGAGCAGTACTTC. It yields the protein CASSLGSRSYEQYF.

This clone occurred once. A read error may account for a junction end that differs from germline. The J gene is TRBJ1-2, the V gene TRBV28, with TRBD1 matching 9 bases. CDR3 length: 15 residues. Germline V gives CDR1 MDHEN, CDR2 SYDVKM. The CDR3 region has the DNA TGTGCCAGCACTTTACCCGACAGGGGGGGCTATGGCTACACCTTC. Translation: CASTLPDRGGYGYTF.

CDR3 residues: CASSRQGAINYGYTF. The CDR3 coding sequence is TGTGCCAGCAGCCGACAGGGGGCGATAAACTATGGCTACACCTTC. The V call is TRBV7-8, the J call TRBJ1-2; TRBD1 agrees at 10 bases. The CDR3 totals 15 residues. Germline V gene sequence: CDR1 SGHVS, CDR2 FQNEAQ. Trimming took 5 bases from V and 2 from J; bases not matched to a gene: 5.

This chain joins TRBV5-6 and TRBJ2-5; 8 bases line up with TRBD2. CDR3 length: 16 amino acids. CDR1 is SGHDT, CDR2 YYEEEE, per germline. J lost 5 bases, V lost 4 bases, and 13 bases had no gene match. Written as DNA, the CDR3 is TGTGCCAGCAGCCCGTACGGAGCGGGAGAGGGGGAGACCCAGTACTTC. Amino acids: CASSPYGAGEGETQYF.

V usage is TRBV18 and J usage is TRBJ2-3; tentatively, D is TRBD2 (5 bases). CDR3 length: 16 residues. V lost 1 base to trimming and J lost 0 bases, with 11 bases between them. Germline assignment: CDR1 KGHSH and CDR2 LQKENI. CDR3 bases: TGTGCCAGCTCACCACGTGCGGGCACTAGCACAGATACGCAGTATTTT. Translated: CASSPRAGTSTDTQYF.

In this sample, this clone turned up many times. The chain has TRBV4-3 and TRBJ1-2; D not resolved. Trimming pared 3 bases from V and 3 bases from J, leaving 8 bases between. CDR1 and CDR2 from the germline V gene are LGHNA and YSLEER. The CDR3 totals 13 residues. CDR3 sequence: CASSHRLDYGYTF. The DNA of the CDR3 is TGCGCCAGCAGCCATCGACTGGACTATGGCTACACCTTC.

The rearrangement uses TRBV4-1 and TRBJ2-7, with a possible D match to TRBD1 (5 bases). Trimming took off 4 bases at V and 2 bases at J, with 15 bases between the two ends. Per germline, CDR1 MGHRA and CDR2 YSYEKL. The CDR3 spans 15 residues. DNA of the CDR3: TGCGCCAGCAGCCTAAGAACAGGCGAAGCCTACGAGCAGTACTTC. Its translation is CASSLRTGEAYEQYF.

The chain is built from TRBV7-3 and TRBJ2-4; D call uncertain. Trimming cost V 2 bases and J 0 bases, with 14 bases left between them. This CDR3 has 17 amino acids. Germline V gene sequence: CDR1 SGHTA, CDR2 FQGTGA. The CDR3, as DNA: TGTGCCAGCAGCTTATATACAGAACGAGTAGCCAAAAACATTCAGTACTTC. It yields the protein CASSLYTERVAKNIQYF.

In nucleotides, the CDR3 is TGTGCCAGCAGTGTATCCGGGACAACGAACTATGGCTACACCTTC. Its protein is CASSVSGTTNYGYTF. The V gene is TRBV6-5, the J gene TRBJ1-2, with D possibly matching TRBD1 (6 bases). CDR1 is MNHEY, CDR2 SVGAGI, per germline. The CDR3 has 15 amino acids. The V gene lost 5 bases and the J gene lost 2 bases, with 15 bases spanning the gap.

CDR3 region: CASSHGSYEQYF. CDR3 nucleotide sequence: TGCGCCAGCAGCCACGGGAGCTACGAGCAGTACTTC. V gene TRBV4-1 combines with J gene TRBJ2-7, with D perhaps matching TRBD2 (6 bases). The CDR3 extends over 12 amino acids. V shed 3 bases and J shed 3 bases, with 6 bases lying between them. In germline, CDR1 is MGHRA, CDR2 YSYEKL.